This T cell receptor beta chain was observed in a study of blood T cell repertoires in COVID-19. The data were produced by immunoSEQ multiplex PCR, yet TCRdb's version contains in-frame clones alone and is incomplete. The sample includes approximately 93,000 clones, approximately 79% seen only once; the top ten take 14%. V lost 0 bases and J 5 bases, leaving 11 bases between the germline ends. The CDR3 is 15 residues long. From germline, CDR1 is SGHTA and CDR2 FQGNSA. This clonotype originated in a woman older than 75 with acute or convalescent COVID-19. The chain links TRBV7-2 to TRBJ2-1; perhaps TRBD2 as D (7 bases). The source material was peripheral blood. CDR3 protein: CASSLAGGLHNEQFF. Here the CDR3 DNA reads TGTGCCAGCAGCTTAGCGGGGGGGCTACACAATGAGCAGTTCTTC.